Below, one T cell receptor (beta chain) is given with its context. The CDR3 runs to 16 residues. With 4 bases clipped from V and 3 bases from J, the junction kept 9 bases outside the gene matches. CDR1 LGHDT and CDR2 YNNKEL come from the germline V gene (reference sequence). This sample is part of a study of blood T cell repertoires in COVID-19. Across the study: Acute and convalescent COVID-19 samples came from the United States, Italy and Spain. In each case, the material was cDNA or gDNA derived from T cells, B-cell-depleted T cells, or PBMCs.

Profiling relied on immunoSEQ multiplex PCR, and the TCRdb table lists in-frame clones only, not all of them. Counted here are some 150,000 clones, 81% occurring once; the ten biggest clones make up about 8.4%. The clonotype comes from a woman in her sixties with active or convalescent COVID-19. This chain joins TRBV3-1 (or the pseudogene TRBV3-2) and TRBJ2-3, with 8 bases aligning to TRBD2. The sequenced material came from peripheral blood. DNA of the CDR3: TGTGCCAGCAGCCCCAACGTGATAGCGGGGACAGATACGCAGTATTTT. Translated, it gives CASSPNVIAGTDTQYF.